The 3 T cell receptor beta chains below were found in one sample sequenced in a study of regulatory T cells in long-lasting Graves disease. Regarding time point: newly diagnosed GD, antithyroid drugs for less than 3 months. Extracted PBMC RNA gave rise to the TCR library. Investigators prepared the TCR beta libraries by applying iRepertoire HTBI primers and Arm-PCR of CDR3 regions. From the multiplex PCR reads, TCRdb called clonotypes with MiXCR, one entry per CDR3 protein. Counted here are 450,000 to 500,000 distinct CDR3 sequences, 15% to 20% occurring once; the ten biggest clones make up 9% to 15%. The same sample was also used in a study of T cells in Graves' hyperthyroidism and ophthalmopathy.

This specimen was peripheral blood mononuclear cells (PBMCs), taken at new diagnosis, from a patient treated with antithyroid drugs. The receptors were sampled from a man aged 40-49 years with Graves disease.

This clonotype was recorded only once. This chain links TRBV24-1 with TRBJ2-6; no clear D gene. V was shortened by 0 bases and J by 0 bases, with 5 bases between the two germline ends. Looked up from germline, CDR1 is KGHDR and CDR2 is SFDVKD. The CDR3 contains 16 residues. CDR3 region: CATSDLDLSGANVLTF. The CDR3 nucleotides read TGTGCCACCAGTGATTTGGACCTCTCTGGGGCCAACGTCCTGACTTTC.

This clonotype was observed a few times. The genes are TRBV30 and TRBJ2-7; D unclear. Trimming removed 3 bases from V and 4 bases from J, with 16 bases in between. CDR1 GTSNPN and CDR2 SVGIG come from the germline V gene (reference sequence). This CDR3 contains 14 residues. In DNA form, the CDR3 reads TGTGCCTGGAGCGAATACAGTAGGAAGTACGAGCAGTACTTC. It yields the protein CAWSEYSRKYEQYF. The full variable domain, with the rest looked up from reference TRBV30 and TRBJ2-7, is SQTIHQWPATLVQPVGSPLSLECTVEGTSNPNLYWYRQAAGRGLQLLFYSVGIGQISSEVPQNLSASRPQDRQFILSSKKLLLSDSGFYLCAWSEYSRKYEQYFGPGTRLTVT.

The chain is built from TRBV5-1 and TRBJ2-1; 10 nucleotides line up with TRBD2. Germline CDR1 reads SGHRS; CDR2 reads YFSETQ. This CDR3 comprises 16 residues. J was trimmed by 6 bases and V by 4 bases; bases with no gene match: 10. In DNA, the CDR3 is TGCGCCAGCAGCCCAAGGACTAGCGGCCCAGCCAATGAGCAGTTCTTC. Translation gives CASSPRTSGPANEQFF. The full variable domain, with the rest looked up from reference TRBV5-1 and TRBJ2-1, is KAGVTQTPRYLIKTRGQQVTLSCSPISGHRSVSWYQQTPGQGLQFLFEYFSETQRNKGNFPGRFSGRQFSNSRSEMNVSTLELGDSALYLCASSPRTSGPANEQFFGPGTRLTVL.